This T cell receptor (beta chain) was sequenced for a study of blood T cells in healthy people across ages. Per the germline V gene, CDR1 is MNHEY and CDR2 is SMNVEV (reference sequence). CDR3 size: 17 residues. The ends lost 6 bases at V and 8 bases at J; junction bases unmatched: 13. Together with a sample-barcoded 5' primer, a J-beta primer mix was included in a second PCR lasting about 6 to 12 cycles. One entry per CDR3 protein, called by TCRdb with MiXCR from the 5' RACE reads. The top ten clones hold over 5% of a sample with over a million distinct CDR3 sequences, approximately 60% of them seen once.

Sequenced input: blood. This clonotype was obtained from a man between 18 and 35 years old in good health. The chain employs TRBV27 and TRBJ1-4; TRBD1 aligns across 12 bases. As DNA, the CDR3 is TGTGCCAGCAGCGTTGGGACAGGGGGCGCTCGGGAGGAAAAACTGTTTTTT. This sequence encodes CASSVGTGGAREEKLFF.